Below are 8 T cell receptor beta chains sequenced from a single sample in a study of cytomegalovirus exposure and HLA in healthy donors. A multiplex PCR was run with 60 Vbeta primers and 13 Jbeta primers. The table came from immunoSEQ multiplex PCR; TCRdb's copy has only in-frame clones and leaves some out. The sample lists more than 200,000 clones; around 85% were seen once. Sequencing input: PBMCs. These TCRs come from a girl aged 2-10 years in good health and CMV-seronegative.

The gene calls are TRBV6-4 and TRBJ2-3, with D maybe TRBD2 (6 bases). Trimming cost V 2 bases and J 0 bases, with 6 bases left between them. Germline CDR1 MRHNA, CDR2 SNTAGT. The CDR3 totals 14 residues. The CDR3 protein is CASSDGGSTDTQYF. CDR3 coding DNA: TGTGCCAGCAGTGACGGGGGGAGCACAGATACGCAGTATTTT.

The chain has TRBV5-6 and TRBJ1-5; 10 bases match TRBD1. The V and J ends lost 2 bases and 6 bases, in that order; junction bases with no gene match: 5. This CDR3 contains 15 residues. CDR1 and CDR2 from the germline V gene are SGHDT and YYEEEE. CDR3 bases: TGTGCCAGCAGCTTTAGACAGGGGGCGGGTCAGCCCCAGCATTTT. Translating it yields CASSFRQGAGQPQHF. Supplemented by reference TRBV5-6 and TRBJ1-5, the full variable domain reads DAGVTQSPTHLIKTRGQQVTLRCSPKSGHDTVSWYQQALGQGPQFIFQYYEEEERQRGNFPDRFSGHQFPNYSSELNVNALLLGDSALYLCASSFRQGAGQPQHFGDGTRLSIL.

The rearrangement joins TRBV27 to TRBJ1-1, with TRBD1 identical over 7 bases. CDR3 length: 15 residues. Germline lookup yields CDR1 MNHEY and CDR2 SMNVEV (reference sequence). The ends lost 4 bases at V and 3 bases at J; junction bases unmatched: 8. CDR3 DNA: TGTGCCAGCAGTTCTAGCCCGACAGGGTACACTGAAGCTTTCTTT. Protein sequence: CASSSSPTGYTEAFF.

The chain has TRBV4-3 and TRBJ2-7, with a possible D match to TRBD2 (7 bases). Germline CDR1 is LGHNA and CDR2 is YSLEER. The V gene lost 1 base and the J gene lost 3 bases, with 10 bases spanning the gap. CDR3 size: 14 residues. CDR3 sequence (DNA): TGCGCCAGCAGCCAAGCGAGGGGGGGCTACGAGCAGTACTTC. It encodes CASSQARGGYEQYF.

V and J are TRBV11-2 and TRBJ2-4; D is unclear. The length of the CDR3 is 13 residues. The V gene lost 1 base and the J gene lost 8 bases, with 9 bases spanning the gap. Germline loops: CDR1 SGHAT, CDR2 FQNNGV. CDR3 residues: CASSLAQSDIQYF. The CDR3 DNA is TGTGCCAGCAGCTTAGCACAGTCAGACATTCAGTACTTC.

CDR3 nucleotides: TGTGCCACCAGCAGACCCTATCCGGAGGGTGAAGAAGCTTTCTTT. Its translation is CATSRPYPEGEEAFF. The V gene is TRBV15, the J gene TRBJ1-1, with D unresolved. Germline V lookup: CDR1 LNHNV, CDR2 YYDKDF (reference sequence). Trimming stripped 2 bases from V and 8 bases from J, with 18 bases between. The CDR3 sequence is 15 residues long.

The chain employs TRBV28 and TRBJ1-5; 9 bases are a match to TRBD1. This CDR3 has 17 amino acids. The trim removed 6 bases at V and 0 bases at J, leaving 9 bases unmatched. From germline, CDR1 is MDHEN and CDR2 SYDVKM. In nucleotides, the CDR3 is TGTGCCAGCAGCTGGGACAGGGACCTTTATAGCAATCAGCCCCAGCATTTT. This gives the protein CASSWDRDLYSNQPQHF.

V usage is TRBV6-1 and J usage is TRBJ1-1, with unresolved D. This CDR3 contains 12 residues. The V gene's germline CDR1 is MNHNS and CDR2 SASEGT. Between the trimmed V and J ends, which lost 7 bases and 4 bases, there was a span of 10 bases. The CDR3 sequence: CASKDGITEAFF. The CDR3 DNA sequence: TGTGCCAGCAAGGACGGGATCACTGAAGCTTTCTTT.